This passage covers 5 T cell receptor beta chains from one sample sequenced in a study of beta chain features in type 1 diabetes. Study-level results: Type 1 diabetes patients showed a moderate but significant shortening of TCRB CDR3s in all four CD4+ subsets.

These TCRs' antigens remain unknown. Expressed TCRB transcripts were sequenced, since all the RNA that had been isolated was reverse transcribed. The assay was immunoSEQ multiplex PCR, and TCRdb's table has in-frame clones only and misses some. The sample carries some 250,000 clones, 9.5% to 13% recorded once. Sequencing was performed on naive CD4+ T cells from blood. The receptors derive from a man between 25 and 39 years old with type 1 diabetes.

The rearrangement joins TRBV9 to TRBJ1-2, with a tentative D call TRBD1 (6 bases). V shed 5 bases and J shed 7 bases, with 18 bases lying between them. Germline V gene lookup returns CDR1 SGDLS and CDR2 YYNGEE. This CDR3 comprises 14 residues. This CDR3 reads CASSGRTEGVGYTF. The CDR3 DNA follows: TGTGCCAGCAGTGGACGGACAGAAGGAGTTGGCTACACCTTC.

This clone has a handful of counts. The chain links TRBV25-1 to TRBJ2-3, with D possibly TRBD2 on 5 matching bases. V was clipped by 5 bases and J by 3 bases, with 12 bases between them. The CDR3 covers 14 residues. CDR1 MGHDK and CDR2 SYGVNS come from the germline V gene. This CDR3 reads CASSLALATDTQYF. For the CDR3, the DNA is TGTGCCAGCAGTCTGGCCCTAGCTACAGATACGCAGTATTTT.

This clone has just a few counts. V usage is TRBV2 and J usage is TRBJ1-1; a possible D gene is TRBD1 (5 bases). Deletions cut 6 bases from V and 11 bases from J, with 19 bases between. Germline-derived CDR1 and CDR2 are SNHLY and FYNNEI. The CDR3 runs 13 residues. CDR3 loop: CASRSGVGQGAFF. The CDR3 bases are TGTGCCAGCAGATCGGGGGTAGGCCAAGGGGCTTTCTTT.

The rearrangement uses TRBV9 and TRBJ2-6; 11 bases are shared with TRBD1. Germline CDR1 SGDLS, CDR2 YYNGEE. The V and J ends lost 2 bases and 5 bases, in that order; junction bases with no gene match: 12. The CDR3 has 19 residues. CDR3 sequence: CASSVGPGTGGAWANVLTF. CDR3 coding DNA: TGTGCCAGCAGCGTGGGTCCCGGGACAGGGGGGGCATGGGCCAACGTCCTGACTTTC.

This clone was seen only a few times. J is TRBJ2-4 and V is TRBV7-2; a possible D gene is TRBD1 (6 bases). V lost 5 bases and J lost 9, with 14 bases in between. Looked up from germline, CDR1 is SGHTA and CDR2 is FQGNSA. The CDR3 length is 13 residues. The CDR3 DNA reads TGTGCCAGCAGCCCCCGGGACACTGGCATTCAGTACTTC. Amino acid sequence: CASSPRDTGIQYF.